This passage covers 4 T cell receptor beta chains from one sample sequenced in a study of blood T cell repertoires in COVID-19. Produced via immunoSEQ multiplex PCR; TCRdb's table is partial and in-frame only. The table records approximately 92,000 clones, 65% to 85% of them present only once. The material sequenced was peripheral blood. The receptors were gathered from a man in his sixties or seventies with active or convalescent COVID-19.

Only one count was recorded for this clone. This chain connects TRBV11-3 to TRBJ2-7; 9 positions match TRBD2. In germline, CDR1 is SGHNT, CDR2 YENEEA. Germline trimming cut 0 bases from V and 2 bases from J; bases unmatched to any gene: 2. The CDR3 length is 15 residues. The CDR3 protein is CASSLEAGGAYEQYF. CDR3 coding DNA: TGTGCCAGCAGCTTAGAAGCGGGGGGTGCCTACGAGCAGTACTTC.

The rearrangement joins TRBV18 to TRBJ1-5, with 12 bases matching TRBD1. After removal of 3 bases from V and 6 bases from J, the junction contained 6 bases not matched to a gene. Per germline, CDR1 KGHSH and CDR2 LQKENI. There are 16 residues in the CDR3. CDR3: CASSPSGTGGGQPQHF. CDR3 DNA: TGTGCCAGCTCACCTTCCGGGACAGGGGGCGGTCAGCCCCAGCATTTT.

This sequence joins TRBV25-1 and TRBJ1-2; a weak D match, TRBD1 (6 bases). The CDR3 extends over 13 amino acids. Germline values: CDR1 MGHDK, CDR2 SYGVNS. Trimming stripped 3 bases from V and 7 bases from J, with 12 bases between. CDR3 nucleotide sequence: TGTGCCAGCAGTGAGGGAAACAGGGTTGGCTACACCTTC. This sequence encodes CASSEGNRVGYTF.

This sequence joins TRBV20-1 and TRBJ2-7; D is perhaps TRBD2 (6 bases). V was cut by 3 bases and J by 2 bases, with 17 bases left in between. The V gene's germline CDR1 is DFQATT and CDR2 SNEGSKA (reference sequence). The CDR3 has 15 residues. The DNA for the CDR3 is TGCAGTGCTAGTCCCCCTCGGACGGGGGCCTACGAGCAGTACTTC. This codes for CSASPPRTGAYEQYF.